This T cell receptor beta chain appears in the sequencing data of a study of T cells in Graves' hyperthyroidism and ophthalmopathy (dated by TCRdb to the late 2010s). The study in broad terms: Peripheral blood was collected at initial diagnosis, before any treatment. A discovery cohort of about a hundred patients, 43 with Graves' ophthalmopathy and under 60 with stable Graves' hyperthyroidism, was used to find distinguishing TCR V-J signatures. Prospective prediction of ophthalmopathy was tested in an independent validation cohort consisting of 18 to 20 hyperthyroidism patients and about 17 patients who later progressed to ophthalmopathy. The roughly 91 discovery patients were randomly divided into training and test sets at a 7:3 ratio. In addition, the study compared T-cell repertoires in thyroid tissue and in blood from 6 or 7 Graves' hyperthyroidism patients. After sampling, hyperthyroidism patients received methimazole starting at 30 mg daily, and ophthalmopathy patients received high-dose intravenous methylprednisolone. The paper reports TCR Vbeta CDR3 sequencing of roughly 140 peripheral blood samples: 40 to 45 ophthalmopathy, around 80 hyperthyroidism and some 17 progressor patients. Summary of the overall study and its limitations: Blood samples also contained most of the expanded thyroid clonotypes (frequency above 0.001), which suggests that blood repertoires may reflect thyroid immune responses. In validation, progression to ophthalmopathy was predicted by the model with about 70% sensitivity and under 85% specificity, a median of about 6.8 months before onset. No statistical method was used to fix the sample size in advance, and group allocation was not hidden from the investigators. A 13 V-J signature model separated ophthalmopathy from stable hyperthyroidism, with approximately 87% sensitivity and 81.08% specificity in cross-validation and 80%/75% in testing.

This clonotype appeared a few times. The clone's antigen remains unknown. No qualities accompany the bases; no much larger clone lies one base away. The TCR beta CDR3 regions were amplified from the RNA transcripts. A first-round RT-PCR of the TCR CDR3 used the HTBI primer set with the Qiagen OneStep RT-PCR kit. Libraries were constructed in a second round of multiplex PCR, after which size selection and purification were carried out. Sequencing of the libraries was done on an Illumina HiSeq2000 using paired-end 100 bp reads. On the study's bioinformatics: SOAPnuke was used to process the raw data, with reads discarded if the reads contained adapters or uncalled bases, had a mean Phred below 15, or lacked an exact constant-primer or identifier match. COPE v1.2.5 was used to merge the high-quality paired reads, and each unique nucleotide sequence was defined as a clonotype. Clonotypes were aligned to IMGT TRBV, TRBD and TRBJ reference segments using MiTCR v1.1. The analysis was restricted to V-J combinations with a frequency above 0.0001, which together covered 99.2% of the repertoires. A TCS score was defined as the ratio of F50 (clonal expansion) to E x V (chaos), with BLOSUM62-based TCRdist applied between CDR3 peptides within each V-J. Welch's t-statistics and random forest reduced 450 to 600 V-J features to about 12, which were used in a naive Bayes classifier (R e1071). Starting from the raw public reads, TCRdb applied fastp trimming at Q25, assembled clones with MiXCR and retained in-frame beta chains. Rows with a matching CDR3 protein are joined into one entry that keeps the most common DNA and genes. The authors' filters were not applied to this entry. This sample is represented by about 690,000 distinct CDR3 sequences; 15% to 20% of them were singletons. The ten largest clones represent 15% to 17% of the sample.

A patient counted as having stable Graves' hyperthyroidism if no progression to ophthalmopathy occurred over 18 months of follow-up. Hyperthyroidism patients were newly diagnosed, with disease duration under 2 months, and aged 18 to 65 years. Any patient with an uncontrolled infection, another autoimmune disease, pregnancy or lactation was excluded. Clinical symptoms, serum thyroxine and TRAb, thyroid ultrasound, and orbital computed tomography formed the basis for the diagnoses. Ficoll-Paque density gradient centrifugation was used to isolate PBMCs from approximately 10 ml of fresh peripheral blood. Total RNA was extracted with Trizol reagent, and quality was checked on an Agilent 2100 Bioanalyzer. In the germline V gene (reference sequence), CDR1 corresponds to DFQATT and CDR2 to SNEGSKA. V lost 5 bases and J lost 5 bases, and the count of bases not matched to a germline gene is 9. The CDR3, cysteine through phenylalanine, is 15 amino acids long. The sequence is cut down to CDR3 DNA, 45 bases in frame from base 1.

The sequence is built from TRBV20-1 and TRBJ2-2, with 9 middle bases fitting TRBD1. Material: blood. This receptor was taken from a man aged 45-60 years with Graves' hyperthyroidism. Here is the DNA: TGCAGTGCTCGTTACCGGGACAGGGTAACCGGGGAGCTGTTTTTT. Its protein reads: CSARYRDRVTGELFF.